These T cell receptor beta chains were read from a single sample in a study of OX40 agonist ivuxolimab in advanced cancers. Clones were sequenced by immunoSEQ multiplex PCR, and TCRdb holds only the in-frame ones, with some missing. The table has 55,000 to 80,000 clones, about 89% seen once. The source material was CD4+ or CD8+ T cells sorted from blood, sampled in a trial of the OX40 agonist ivuxolimab. Every receptor here comes from an adult with an advanced solid tumor such as melanoma, head and neck, liver or kidney cancer. CDR3s include the opening cysteine and the closing phenylalanine or tryptophan. The D gene is left open where the match is weak.

j_gene | d_gene | v_gene | CDR3aa
TRBJ1-1 | NA | TRBV7-2 | CASSLVGFGGKNTEAFF
TRBJ1-3 | NA | TRBV30 | CAWSVVGPGNTIYF
TRBJ1-4 | TRBD1 | TRBV30 | CAWGRGQSNEKLFF
TRBJ2-5 | TRBD1 | TRBV2 | CASGKGASSAETQYF
TRBJ1-2 | NA | TRBV28 | CASRDLTGGYTF
TRBJ2-7 | TRBD2 | TRBV7-9 | CASSLADAWRESYEQYF
TRBJ1-1 | NA | TRBV7-2 | CASSPPSPMNTEAFF
TRBJ2-3 | NA | TRBV7-9 | CASSVRDTQYF
TRBJ2-1 | NA | TRBV20-1 | CSAREDEQFF
TRBJ2-3 | TRBD2 | TRBV6-1 | CASSQTSGRGTQYF
TRBJ2-7 | TRBD2 | TRBV11-2 | CASSLRVLAGFGSYEQYF
TRBJ2-3 | NA | TRBV5-1 | CASSFNSDTQYF
TRBJ2-3 | NA | TRBV18 | CASSPNRGGGTDTQYF
TRBJ1-2 | TRBD1 | TRBV27 | CASSRGQGGTVGYTF
TRBJ2-3 | NA | TRBV13 | CASSSGLNTQYF
TRBJ2-2 | TRBD2 | TRBV6-5 | CASSYIAERGTGELFF
TRBJ2-5 | NA | TRBV4-2 | CASSQETVRAQETQYF
TRBJ2-5 | TRBD1 | TRBV12-5 | CASDTGGETQYF
TRBJ2-3 | NA | TRBV5-1 | CASSSQRGGTDTQYF
TRBJ2-7 | TRBD1 | TRBV25-1 | CASTRTGGSYEQYF
TRBJ1-1 | NA | TRBV11-1 | CASSFRGTMNTEAFF
TRBJ1-2 | NA | TRBV28 | CASSSGSGYGYTF